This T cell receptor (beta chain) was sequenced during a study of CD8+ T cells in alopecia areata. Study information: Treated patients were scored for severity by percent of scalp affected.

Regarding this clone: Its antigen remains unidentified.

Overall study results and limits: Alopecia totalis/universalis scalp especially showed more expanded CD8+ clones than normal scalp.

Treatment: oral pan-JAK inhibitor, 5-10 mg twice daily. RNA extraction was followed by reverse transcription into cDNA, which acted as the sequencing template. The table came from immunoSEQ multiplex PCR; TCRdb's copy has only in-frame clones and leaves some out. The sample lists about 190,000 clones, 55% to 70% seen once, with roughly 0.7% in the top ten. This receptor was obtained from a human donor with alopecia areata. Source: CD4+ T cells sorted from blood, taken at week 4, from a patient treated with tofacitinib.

The CDR3 DNA follows: TGTGCCAGCTCACTGGACAGAAGCTCTGGAAACACCATATATTTT. It encodes CASSLDRSSGNTIYF. The chain joins TRBV18 to TRBJ1-3, with a possible D match to TRBD1 (6 bases). The germline V and J ends were trimmed by 4 bases and 0 bases, with 10 bases remaining between them. CDR3 size: 15 residues. Germline CDR1 reads KGHSH; CDR2 reads LQKENI.